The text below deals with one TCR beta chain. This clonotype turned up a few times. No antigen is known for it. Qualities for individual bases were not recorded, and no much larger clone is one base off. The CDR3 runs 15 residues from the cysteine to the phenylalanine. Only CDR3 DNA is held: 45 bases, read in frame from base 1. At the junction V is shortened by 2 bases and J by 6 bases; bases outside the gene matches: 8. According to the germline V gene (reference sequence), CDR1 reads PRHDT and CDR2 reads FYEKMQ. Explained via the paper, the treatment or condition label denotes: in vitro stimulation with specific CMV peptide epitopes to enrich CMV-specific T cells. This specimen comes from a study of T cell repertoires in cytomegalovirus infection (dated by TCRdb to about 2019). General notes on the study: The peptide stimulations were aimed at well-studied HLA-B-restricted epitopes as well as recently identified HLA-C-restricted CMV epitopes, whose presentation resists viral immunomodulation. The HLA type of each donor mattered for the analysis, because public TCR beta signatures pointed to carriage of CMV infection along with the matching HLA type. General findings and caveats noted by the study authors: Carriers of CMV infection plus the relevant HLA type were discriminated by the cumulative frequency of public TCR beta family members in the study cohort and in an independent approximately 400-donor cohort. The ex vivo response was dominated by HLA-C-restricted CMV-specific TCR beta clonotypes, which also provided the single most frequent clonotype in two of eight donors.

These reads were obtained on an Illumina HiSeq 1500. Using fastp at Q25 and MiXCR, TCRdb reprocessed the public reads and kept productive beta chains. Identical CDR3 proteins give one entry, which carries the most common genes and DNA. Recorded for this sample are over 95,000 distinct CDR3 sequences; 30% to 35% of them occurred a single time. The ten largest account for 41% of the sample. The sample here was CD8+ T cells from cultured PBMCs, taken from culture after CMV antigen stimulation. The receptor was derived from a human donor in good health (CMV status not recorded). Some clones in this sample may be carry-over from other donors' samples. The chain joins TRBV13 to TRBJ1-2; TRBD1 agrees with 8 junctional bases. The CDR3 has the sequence CASSLRGWTGNGYTF. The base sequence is TGTGCCAGCAGCTTACGTGGATGGACAGGGAATGGCTACACCTTC.